The following is a T cell receptor (beta chain) sequence with its context. These data are taken from a study of glioma-infiltrating T cells after dendritic cell vaccination. Germline CDR1 reads SQVTM; CDR2 reads ANQGSEA. The CDR3 length is 19 residues. V lost 6 bases and J lost 2; bases outside the gene matches: 19. Time point meaning: after dendritic cell vaccination, including at tumor progression/relapse. Profiled with immunoSEQ multiplex PCR; TCRdb holds only in-frame clones, not every one. Of around 100,000 clones in the sample, roughly 87% were seen once. V usage is TRBV29-1 and J usage is TRBJ2-3; 11 bases align to TRBD2. Sequenced here: blood, sampled after dendritic cell vaccination. The sequence was obtained from a human donor with glioblastoma. For the CDR3, the DNA is TGCAGCGTGGCCGGAGGGGGTTCTAGCGGGGGGTCTTTCACAGATACGCAGTATTTT. It is translated as CSVAGGGSSGGSFTDTQYF.